What follows describes a single T cell receptor beta chain. Its target is not known. Each CDR3 protein gets one entry after TCRdb re-called the reads with MiXCR. Of about 47,000 distinct CDR3 sequences in the sample, approximately 20% were seen once. This specimen comes from a study of T cell repertoires in cytomegalovirus infection. In the study overall: Shared public TCR beta signatures pointed to both CMV infection and a matching HLA type.

Germline loops: CDR1 KGHDR, CDR2 SFDVKD. The CDR3 has 16 residues. Trimming took off 3 bases at V and 2 bases at J, with 12 bases between the two ends. The study, taken as a whole, reports: Carriers of CMV and the relevant HLA type were discriminated by public TCR beta frequency.

The sequence was collected from a human donor in good health (CMV status not recorded). Some clones in this sample may be carry-over from other donors' samples. The V call is TRBV24-1, the J call TRBJ2-2; maybe TRBD1 (6 bases). The specimen comprised CD8+ T cells from cultured PBMCs, sampled from culture after CMV antigen stimulation. The CDR3 coding sequence is TGTGCCACCAGTGATACAGAGGGGGTTAACACCGGGGAGCTGTTTTTT. This codes for CATSDTEGVNTGELFF.